The rows below give T cell receptor beta chains drawn from one sample of a study of T cell repertoires in cytomegalovirus infection. TCRdb independently ran MiXCR on the reads; one entry per CDR3 protein. This table has 230,000 or so distinct CDR3 sequences, over 15% appearing once. Sequenced input: CD8+ T cells from PBMCs. All receptors come from a human donor in good health (CMV status not recorded). Some clones in this sample may be carry-over from other donors' samples. Both conserved end residues are part of each CDR3. A D gene is named only where the DNA matches it firmly. Size is stated for part of the rows, as once, few or many counts, or as a class when the clone is expanded.

>TRBJ2-1|TRBD2|TRBV6-1|many
TGTGCCAGCAGTAGACCTAGCGGGGGGCCGCGGAATGAGCAGTTCTTC
CASSRPSGGPRNEQFF
>TRBJ2-7|TRBD2|TRBV7-6|NA
TGTGCCAGCAGTAACGGACTGGGAGGGAACGAGCAGTACTTC
CASSNGLGGNEQYF
>TRBJ2-2|TRBD2|TRBV7-2|many
TGTGCCAGCAGCCTTCCACACGGGACTAGCGGGGCAAACACCGGGGAGCTGTTTTTT
CASSLPHGTSGANTGELFF
>TRBJ1-2|NA|TRBV19|few
TGTGCCAGTAAGGTTGTCGGCCCCGACGGCTACACCTTC
CASKVVGPDGYTF
>TRBJ2-1|NA|TRBV7-3|NA
TGTGCCAGCAGCTTAACTCGACAGGCTTCCTACAATGAGCAGTTCTTC
CASSLTRQASYNEQFF
>TRBJ2-3|NA|TRBV7-9|few
TGTGCCAGCGTAGGTCCCTACGAGGATACGCAGTATTTT
CASVGPYEDTQYF
>TRBJ2-7|NA|TRBV7-2|many
TGTGCCAGCAGCTTATCCAGGGCCAACGAGCAGTACTTC
CASSLSRANEQYF
>TRBJ2-7|NA|TRBV6-6|NA
TGTGCCAGCACCGGACGGAGGCACTACGAGCAGTACTTC
CASTGRRHYEQYF
>TRBJ2-7|NA|TRBV7-8|many
TGTGCCAGCAGCTTAGCCCTATCGCCCTACGAGCAGTACTTC
CASSLALSPYEQYF
>TRBJ1-1|NA|TRBV4-1|few
TGCGCCAGCAGCCAAGATGGGGTGGGACGCACTGAAGCTTTCTTT
CASSQDGVGRTEAFF
>TRBJ2-2|TRBD2|TRBV7-6|many
TGTGCCAGCAGCTCCACTAGCGGGGTGGCCGGGGAGCTGTTTTTT
CASSSTSGVAGELFF
>TRBJ2-2|NA|TRBV7-8|many
TGTGCCAGCAGCTCCATCGGAGGGTTTGATACCGGGGAGCTGTTTTTT
CASSSIGGFDTGELFF
>TRBJ2-7|TRBD1|TRBV29-1|NA
TGCAGCGTTGAAGGGACAGGGAGCAACGTTGGGCAGCACTTC
CSVEGTGSNVGQHF
>TRBJ1-1|NA|TRBV6-2/TRBV6-3|NA
TGTGCCAGCGGCCGGGGAAGGAACACTGAAGCTTTCTTT
CASGRGRNTEAFF
>TRBJ2-3|TRBD2|TRBV6-5|NA
TGTGCCAGCAGTTACTCCTCTAGCGGGGCTAGCACAGATACGCAGTATTTT
CASSYSSSGASTDTQYF